One and the same sample provided the 9 T cell receptor beta chains below, sequenced in a study of technical replicates of blood from several donors. TCRdb's table, derived via immunoSEQ multiplex PCR, lists solely in-frame clones and lacks some. The sample has about 82,000 clones, approximately 94% seen once; the top ten hold around 0.42%. Material: T cells isolated from PBMCs. The source is a human donor in good health.

This clone was counted once. V gene TRBV6-5 combines with J gene TRBJ2-1; no reliable D call. The CDR3 consists of 15 residues. The V and J ends lost 0 bases and 5 bases respectively, with 11 bases between them. Germline V gene lookup returns CDR1 MNHEY and CDR2 SVGAGI. CDR3 coding DNA: TGTGCCAGCAGTTACTCGATTGGCGGCCACAATGAGCAGTTCTTC. Protein: CASSYSIGGHNEQFF.

The CDR3 sequence is CASSARGLTYEQYF. CDR3 coding DNA: TGTGCCAGCAGCGCCCGCGGGCTAACCTACGAGCAGTACTTC. The J gene is TRBJ2-7, the V gene TRBV11-3; maybe TRBD2 (5 bases). The CDR3 is 14 amino acids. V lost 5 bases, J lost 2 bases, and 13 bases lay in between. CDR1 and CDR2 from the germline V gene are SGHNT and YENEEA.

The chain is built from TRBV2 and TRBJ2-7; D uncertain. The V gene's germline CDR1 is SNHLY and CDR2 FYNNEI. V lost 6 bases and J lost 4, with 7 bases in between. The CDR3 is 11 amino acids. This CDR3 reads CASSLSYEQYF. CDR3 nucleotide sequence: TGTGCCAGCAGCCTCAGTTACGAGCAGTACTTC.

This clone was observed a few times. The rearrangement joins TRBV30 to TRBJ1-1; D call uncertain. Germline V gives CDR1 GTSNPN, CDR2 SVGIG (reference sequence). CDR3 length: 14 amino acids. The V and J ends lost 0 bases and 0 bases respectively, with 8 bases between them. CDR3 loop: CAWSVAALNTEAFF. The CDR3 bases are TGTGCCTGGAGTGTAGCCGCCTTGAACACTGAAGCTTTCTTT.

This clone was detected a few times. The rearrangement links TRBV2 to TRBJ1-5, with a possible D match to TRBD1 (5 bases). The germline V gene has CDR1 SNHLY and CDR2 FYNNEI. CDR3 length: 13 amino acids. V shed 8 bases and J shed 5 bases, with 13 bases lying between them. CDR3 residues: CASGGENYQPQHF. CDR3 in DNA: TGTGCCAGCGGGGGGGAGAATTATCAGCCCCAGCATTTT. The entire variable domain, with the rest obtained from reference TRBV2 and TRBJ1-5, is as follows: EPEVTQTPSHQVTQMGQEVILRCVPISNHLYFYWYRQILGQKVEFLVSFYNNEISEKSEIFDDQFSVERPDGSNFTLKIRSTKLEDSAMYFCASGGENYQPQHFGDGTRLSIL.

This sequence joins TRBV4-1 and TRBJ2-3; the match to TRBD2 covers 10 bases. This CDR3 has 17 residues. Trimming removed 0 bases from V and 4 bases from J; junction bases left unmatched: 7. CDR1 and CDR2 (germline): MGHRA, YSYEKL. The CDR3 bases are TGCGCCAGCAGCCAAGAAGGAAGCGGGAGGGCCTCAGATACGCAGTATTTT. Encoded protein: CASSQEGSGRASDTQYF.

The genes are TRBV7-6 and TRBJ2-3; TRBD2 agrees at 10 bases. The germline V gene has CDR1 SGHVS and CDR2 FNYEAQ. V lost 3 bases, J lost 0 bases, and 3 bases stayed unmatched. CDR3 length: 16 amino acids. CDR3 DNA sequence: TGTGCCAGCAGCTTGTTAGCGGGAGGTAGCACAGATACGCAGTATTTT. Protein: CASSLLAGGSTDTQYF. Using reference TRBV7-6 and TRBJ2-3 for the parts outside the CDR3, the full variable domain is GAGVSQSPRYKVTKRGQDVALRCDPISGHVSLYWYRQALGQGPEFLTYFNYEAQQDKSGLPNDRFSAERPEGSISTLTIQRTEQRDSAMYRCASSLLAGGSTDTQYFGPGTRLTVL.

The chain is built from TRBV5-1 and TRBJ1-1; D gene uncertain. The V end lost 2 bases, the J end lost 0 bases, and 14 bases lay between the germline ends. This CDR3 has 16 residues. Per the germline V gene, CDR1 is SGHRS and CDR2 is YFSETQ. This CDR3 is CASSFGGEVLNTEAFF. The CDR3 bases are TGCGCCAGCAGCTTCGGCGGGGAAGTATTGAACACTGAAGCTTTCTTT.

CDR3 residues: CASSWTAAEDIQYF. CDR3 in DNA: TGCGCCAGCAGCTGGACCGCGGCGGAGGACATTCAGTACTTC. This sequence joins TRBV5-1 and TRBJ2-4, with D perhaps matching TRBD2 (5 bases). This CDR3 has 14 amino acids. V was clipped by 3 bases and J by 8 bases, with 15 bases between them. Germline CDR1 SGHRS, CDR2 YFSETQ.